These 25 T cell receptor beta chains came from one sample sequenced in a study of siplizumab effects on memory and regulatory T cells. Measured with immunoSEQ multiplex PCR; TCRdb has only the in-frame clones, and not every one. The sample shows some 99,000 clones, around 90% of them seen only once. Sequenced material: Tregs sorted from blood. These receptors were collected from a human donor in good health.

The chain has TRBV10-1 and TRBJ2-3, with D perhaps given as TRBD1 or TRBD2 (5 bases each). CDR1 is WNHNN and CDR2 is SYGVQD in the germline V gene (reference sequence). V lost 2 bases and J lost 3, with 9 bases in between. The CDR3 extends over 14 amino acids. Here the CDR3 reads CASSEPGPTDTQYF. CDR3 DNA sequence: TGCGCCAGCAGTGAGCCGGGACCAACAGATACGCAGTATTTT.

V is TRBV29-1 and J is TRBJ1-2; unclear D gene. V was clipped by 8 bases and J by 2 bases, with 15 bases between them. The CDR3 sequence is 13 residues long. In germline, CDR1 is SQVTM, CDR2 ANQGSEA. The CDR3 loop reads CSFASGGNYGYTF. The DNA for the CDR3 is TGCAGCTTTGCCTCAGGAGGGAACTATGGCTACACCTTC.

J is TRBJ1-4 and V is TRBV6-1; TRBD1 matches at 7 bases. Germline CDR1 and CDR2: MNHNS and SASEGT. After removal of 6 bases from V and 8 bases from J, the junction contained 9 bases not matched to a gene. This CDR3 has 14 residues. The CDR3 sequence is CASREQGVVEKLFF. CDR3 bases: TGTGCCAGCAGAGAGCAGGGGGTCGTCGAAAAACTGTTTTTT.

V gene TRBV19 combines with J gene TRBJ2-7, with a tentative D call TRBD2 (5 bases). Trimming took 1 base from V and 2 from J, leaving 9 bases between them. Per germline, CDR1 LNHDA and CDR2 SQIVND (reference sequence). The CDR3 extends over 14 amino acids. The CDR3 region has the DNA TGTGCCAGTAGTATAGCGGGAACGACCTACGAGCAGTACTTC. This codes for CASSIAGTTYEQYF.

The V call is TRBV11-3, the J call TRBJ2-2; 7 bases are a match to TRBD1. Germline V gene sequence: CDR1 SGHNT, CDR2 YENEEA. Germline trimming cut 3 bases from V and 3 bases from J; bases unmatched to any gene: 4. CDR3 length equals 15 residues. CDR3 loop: CASSLTGRDTGELFF. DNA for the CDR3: TGTGCCAGCAGCTTGACAGGGCGGGACACCGGGGAGCTGTTTTTT.

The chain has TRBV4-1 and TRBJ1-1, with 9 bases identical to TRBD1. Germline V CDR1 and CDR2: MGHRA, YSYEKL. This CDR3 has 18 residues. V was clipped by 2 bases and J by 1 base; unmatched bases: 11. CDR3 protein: CASSQYPGTGIQNTEAFF. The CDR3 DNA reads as TGCGCCAGCAGCCAATACCCCGGGACAGGGATCCAGAACACTGAAGCTTTCTTT.

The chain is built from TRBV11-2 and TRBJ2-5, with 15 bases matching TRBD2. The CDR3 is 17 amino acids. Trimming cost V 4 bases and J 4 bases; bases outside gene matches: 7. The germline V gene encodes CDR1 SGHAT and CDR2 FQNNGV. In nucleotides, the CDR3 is TGTGCCAGCAGCTCACTACTGGGACTAGCGGGAGGAGAGACCCAGTACTTC. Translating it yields CASSSLLGLAGGETQYF.

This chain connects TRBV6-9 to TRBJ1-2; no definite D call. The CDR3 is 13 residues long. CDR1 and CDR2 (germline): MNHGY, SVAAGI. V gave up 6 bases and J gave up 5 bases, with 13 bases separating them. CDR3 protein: CASRPRVRYGYTF. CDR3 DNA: TGTGCCAGCAGACCTAGGGTCCGGTATGGCTACACCTTC.

The CDR3, as DNA: TGTGCCAGCAGTTCAGGGGCGAAGACCCAGTACTTC. Its translation: CASSSGAKTQYF. J is TRBJ2-5 and V is TRBV6-1, with TRBD1 as a possible D gene (6 bases). Trimming took 5 bases from V and 6 from J, leaving 10 bases between them. The germline V gene encodes CDR1 MNHNS and CDR2 SASEGT. The CDR3 extends over 12 amino acids.

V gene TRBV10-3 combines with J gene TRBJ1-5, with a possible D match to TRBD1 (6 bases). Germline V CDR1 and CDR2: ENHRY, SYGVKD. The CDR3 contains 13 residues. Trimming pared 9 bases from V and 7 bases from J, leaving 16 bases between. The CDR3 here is CAIGGGGGQPQHF. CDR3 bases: TGTGCCATAGGCGGGGGGGGCGGACAGCCCCAGCATTTT.

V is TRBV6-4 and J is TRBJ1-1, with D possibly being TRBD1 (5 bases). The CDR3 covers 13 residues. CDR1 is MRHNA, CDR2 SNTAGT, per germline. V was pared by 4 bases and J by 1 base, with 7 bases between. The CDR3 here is CASSVQENTEAFF. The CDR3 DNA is TGTGCCAGCAGTGTACAGGAGAACACTGAAGCTTTCTTT.

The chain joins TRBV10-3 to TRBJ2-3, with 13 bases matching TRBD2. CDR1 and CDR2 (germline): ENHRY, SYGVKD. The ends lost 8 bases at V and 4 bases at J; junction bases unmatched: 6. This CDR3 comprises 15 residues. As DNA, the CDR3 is TGTGCCATCCGGGGGACTAGCGGGACGGCAGATACGCAGTATTTT. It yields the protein CAIRGTSGTADTQYF.

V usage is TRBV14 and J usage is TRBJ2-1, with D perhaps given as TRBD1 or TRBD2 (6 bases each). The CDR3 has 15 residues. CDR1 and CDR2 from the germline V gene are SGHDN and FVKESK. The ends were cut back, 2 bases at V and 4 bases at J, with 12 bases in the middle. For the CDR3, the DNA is TGTGCCAGCAGCCAACTGGGGGCGGGATACAATGAGCAGTTCTTC. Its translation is CASSQLGAGYNEQFF.

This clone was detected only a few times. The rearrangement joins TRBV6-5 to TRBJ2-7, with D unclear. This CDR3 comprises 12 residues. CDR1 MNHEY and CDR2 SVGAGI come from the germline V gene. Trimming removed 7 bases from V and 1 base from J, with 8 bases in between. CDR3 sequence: CASTLTSYEQYF. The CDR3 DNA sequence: TGTGCCAGCACCTTAACATCCTACGAGCAGTACTTC.

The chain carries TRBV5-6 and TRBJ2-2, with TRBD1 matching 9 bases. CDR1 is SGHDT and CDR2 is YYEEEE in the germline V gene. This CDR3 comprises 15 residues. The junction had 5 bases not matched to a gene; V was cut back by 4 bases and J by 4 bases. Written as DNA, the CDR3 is TGTGCCAGCAGCCCGGGACAGGGCCTCACCGGGGAGCTGTTTTTT. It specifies CASSPGQGLTGELFF. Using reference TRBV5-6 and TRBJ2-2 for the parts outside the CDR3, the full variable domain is DAGVTQSPTHLIKTRGQQVTLRCSPKSGHDTVSWYQQALGQGPQFIFQYYEEEERQRGNFPDRFSGHQFPNYSSELNVNALLLGDSALYLCASSPGQGLTGELFFGEGSRLTVL.

CDR3 sequence: CASSLGRGTADTQYF. For the CDR3, the DNA is TGTGCCAGCAGCTTAGGGAGGGGTACAGCAGATACGCAGTATTTT. This chain links TRBV7-9 with TRBJ2-3, with a weak D call TRBD2 (6 bases). Trimming took off 1 base at V and 4 bases at J, with 12 bases between the two ends. The CDR3 is 15 residues long. Germline CDR1 is SEHNR and CDR2 is FQNEAQ (reference sequence).

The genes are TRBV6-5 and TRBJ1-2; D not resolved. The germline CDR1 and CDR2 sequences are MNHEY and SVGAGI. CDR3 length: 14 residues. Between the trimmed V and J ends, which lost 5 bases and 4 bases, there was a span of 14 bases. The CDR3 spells CASSPQSLSYGYTF. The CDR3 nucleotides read TGTGCCAGCAGTCCCCAATCGCTGTCCTATGGCTACACCTTC.

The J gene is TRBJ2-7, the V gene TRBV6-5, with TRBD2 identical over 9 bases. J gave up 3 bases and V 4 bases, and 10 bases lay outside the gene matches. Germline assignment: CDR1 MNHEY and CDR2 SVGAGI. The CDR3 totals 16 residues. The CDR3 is CASSSPRTRGGYEQYF. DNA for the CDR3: TGTGCCAGCAGTTCTCCTCGGACGCGGGGGGGCTACGAGCAGTACTTC.

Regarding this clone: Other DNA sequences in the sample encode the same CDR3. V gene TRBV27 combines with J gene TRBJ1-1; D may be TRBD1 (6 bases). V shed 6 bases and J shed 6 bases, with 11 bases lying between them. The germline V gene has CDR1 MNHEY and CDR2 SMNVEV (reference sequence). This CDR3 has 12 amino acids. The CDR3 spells CASSFPGAEAFF. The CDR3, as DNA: TGTGCCAGCAGCTTTCCAGGGGCTGAAGCTTTCTTT.

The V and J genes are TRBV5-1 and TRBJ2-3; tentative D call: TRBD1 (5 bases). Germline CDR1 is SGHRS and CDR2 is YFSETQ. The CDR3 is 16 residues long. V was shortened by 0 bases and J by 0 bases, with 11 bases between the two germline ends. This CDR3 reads CASSLAVAGSTDTQYF. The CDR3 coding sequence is TGCGCCAGCAGCTTGGCCGTCGCAGGGAGCACAGATACGCAGTATTTT.

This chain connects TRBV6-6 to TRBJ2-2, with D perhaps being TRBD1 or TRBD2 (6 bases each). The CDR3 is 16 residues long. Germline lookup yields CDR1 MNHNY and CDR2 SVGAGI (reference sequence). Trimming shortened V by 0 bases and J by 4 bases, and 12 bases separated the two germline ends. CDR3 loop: CASSYSTGAGTGELFF. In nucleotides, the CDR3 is TGTGCCAGCAGTTACTCGACGGGGGCGGGCACCGGGGAGCTGTTTTTT.

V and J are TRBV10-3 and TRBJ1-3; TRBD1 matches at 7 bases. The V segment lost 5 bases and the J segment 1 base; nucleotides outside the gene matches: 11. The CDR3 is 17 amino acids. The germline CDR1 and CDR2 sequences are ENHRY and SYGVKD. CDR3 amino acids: CAISRPPGGRSGNTIYF. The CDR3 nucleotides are TGTGCCATCAGTCGCCCCCCAGGGGGTAGGTCTGGAAACACCATATATTTT.

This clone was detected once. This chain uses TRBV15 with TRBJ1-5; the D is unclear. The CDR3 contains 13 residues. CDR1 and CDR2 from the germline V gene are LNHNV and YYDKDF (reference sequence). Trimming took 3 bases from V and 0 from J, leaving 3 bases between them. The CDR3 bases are TGTGCCACCAGCAGTTATAGCAATCAGCCCCAGCATTTT. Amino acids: CATSSYSNQPQHF.

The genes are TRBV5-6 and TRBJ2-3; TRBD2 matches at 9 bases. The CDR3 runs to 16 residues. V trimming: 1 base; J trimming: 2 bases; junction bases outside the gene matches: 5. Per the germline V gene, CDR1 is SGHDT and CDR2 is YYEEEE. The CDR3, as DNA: TGTGCCAGCAGCTTGCGTTTAGCGGGAGTCACAGATACGCAGTATTTT. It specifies CASSLRLAGVTDTQYF. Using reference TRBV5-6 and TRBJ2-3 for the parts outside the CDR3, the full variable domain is DAGVTQSPTHLIKTRGQQVTLRCSPKSGHDTVSWYQQALGQGPQFIFQYYEEEERQRGNFPDRFSGHQFPNYSSELNVNALLLGDSALYLCASSLRLAGVTDTQYFGPGTRLTVL.

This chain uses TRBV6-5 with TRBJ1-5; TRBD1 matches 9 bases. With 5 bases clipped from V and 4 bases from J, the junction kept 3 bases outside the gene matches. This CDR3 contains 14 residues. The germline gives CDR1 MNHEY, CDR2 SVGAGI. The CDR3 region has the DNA TGTGCCAGCAGTAAGGGACAGGGTAATCAGCCCCAGCATTTT. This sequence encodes CASSKGQGNQPQHF.